Below are 14 T cell receptor beta chains sequenced from a single sample in a study of T cells after yellow fever vaccination. TCRdb reprocessed the 5' RACE reads via MiXCR and lists one record per CDR3 protein. The table lists about 240,000 distinct CDR3 sequences, less than 9% of them singletons, with 0.85% in the top ten. Sequenced here: CD4+ T cells sorted from PBMCs, sampled 15 days after the yellow fever booster vaccination. Source of these receptors: a man aged 25 to 40 who received the YFV17D yellow fever vaccine.

Notes on this clonotype: A much larger clone lies a single base off, so this may be a read error. The genes are TRBV5-1 and TRBJ2-2, with 8 bases fitting TRBD1. Germline V CDR1 and CDR2: SGHRS, YFSETQ. The CDR3 covers 16 residues. The CDR3 here is CAISSTGGTVTGELFF. CDR3 sequence (DNA): TGCGCCATCAGCTCCACAGGGGGAACCGTCACCGGGGAGCTGTTTTTT.

This clonotype has more than one count but fewer than ten. The chain couples TRBV9 to TRBJ2-6; no firm D call. V lost 2 bases, J lost 2 bases, and 8 bases lay in between. The CDR3 length is 15 residues. Germline V CDR1 and CDR2: SGDLS, YYNGEE. For the CDR3, the DNA is TGTGCCAGCAGCGTTACGGCGGCTGGGGCCAACGTCCTGACTTTC. Protein: CASSVTAAGANVLTF.

This clonotype was seen more than once but under ten times. This CDR3 reads CASSRSDNQPQHF. CDR3 sequence (DNA): TGTGCCAGCTCCAGGTCAGACAATCAGCCCCAGCATTTT. J is TRBJ1-5 and V is TRBV18; D is unresolved. Trimming pared 6 bases from V and 3 bases from J, leaving 9 bases between. The CDR3 loop spans 13 amino acids. Germline V gene sequence: CDR1 KGHSH, CDR2 LQKENI.

This rearrangement joins TRBV30 to TRBJ2-5, with D possibly being TRBD1 (5 bases). CDR1 is GTSNPN, CDR2 SVGIG, per germline (reference sequence). With 2 bases removed from V and 2 bases from J, the gap between germline ends came to 9 bases. The CDR3 covers 13 residues. The CDR3 coding sequence is TGTGCCTGGAGTAGCAGGGCTCAAGAGACCCAGTACTTC. This sequence encodes CAWSSRAQETQYF. The complete variable domain, with remaining parts taken from reference TRBV30 and TRBJ2-5, reads SQTIHQWPATLVQPVGSPLSLECTVEGTSNPNLYWYRQAAGRGLQLLFYSVGIGQISSEVPQNLSASRPQDRQFILSSKKLLLSDSGFYLCAWSSRAQETQYFGPGTRLLVL.

This clonotype was found a few times. The genes are TRBV24-1 and TRBJ1-1; D is undetermined. The ends were cut back, 4 bases at V and 4 bases at J, with 27 bases in the middle. The CDR3 extends over 19 amino acids. Germline V gene data show CDR1 as KGHDR and CDR2 as SFDVKD. This chain's CDR3 is CATSEAQRRIRRACTEAFF. CDR3 bases: TGTGCCACCAGTGAAGCCCAGCGGCGTATCAGGAGAGCCTGCACTGAAGCTTTCTTT.

J is TRBJ2-6 and V is TRBV28; D uncertain. The CDR3 totals 16 residues. Trimming left V 3 bases short and J 3 bases short, with 12 bases between. Germline CDR1 and CDR2: MDHEN and SYDVKM. The CDR3 is CASSFRSLNGANVLTF. Written as DNA, the CDR3 is TGTGCCAGCAGTTTCAGAAGTCTAAATGGGGCCAACGTCCTGACTTTC.

This clonotype has ten or more counts. The gene calls are TRBV12-3 or TRBV12-4 and TRBJ2-7; no reliable D call. This CDR3 comprises 15 residues. V was clipped by 3 bases and J by 5 bases, with 17 bases between them. The CDR3 loop is CASSLSELAPNEQYF. The CDR3 coding sequence is TGTGCCAGCAGTTTGTCTGAACTGGCCCCTAACGAGCAGTACTTC.

This clonotype has just a few counts. The rearrangement links TRBV28 to TRBJ2-4, with 7 bases aligning to TRBD1. Germline V lookup: CDR1 MDHEN, CDR2 SYDVKM. V was pared by 6 bases and J by 0 bases, with 11 bases of the junction left unmatched. This CDR3 has 17 amino acids. In DNA, the CDR3 is TGTGCCAGCAGCCAGGGACAGTTCGCGGTAGCCAAAAACATTCAGTACTTC. Its translation: CASSQGQFAVAKNIQYF.

The chain employs TRBV11-2 and TRBJ2-6, with a weak D call TRBD1 (6 bases). Germline-derived CDR1 and CDR2 are SGHAT and FQNNGV. CDR3 length: 16 amino acids. The germline V and J ends were trimmed by 5 bases and 0 bases, with 11 bases remaining between them. CDR3 sequence (DNA): TGTGCCAGCAGCCGAGAGGGGGTCTCTGGGGCCAACGTCCTGACTTTC. Protein: CASSREGVSGANVLTF.

This clonotype has a count of ten or more. J is TRBJ2-3 and V is TRBV29-1; D remains ambiguous. This CDR3 contains 13 residues. Germline V CDR1 and CDR2: SQVTM, ANQGSEA. V was cut by 8 bases and J by 6 bases, with 18 bases left in between. In DNA form, the CDR3 reads TGCAGCCTACGGTTAATTCCCGGCGATACGCAGTATTTT. Residues: CSLRLIPGDTQYF.

This chain joins TRBV5-6 and TRBJ2-1, with D possibly called TRBD1 or TRBD2 (5 bases each). The germline V gene has CDR1 SGHDT and CDR2 YYEEEE. V lost 1 base to trimming and J lost 5 bases, with 7 bases between them. CDR3 length: 13 amino acids. The CDR3 DNA reads as TGTGCCAGCAGCTTGCGGGGCGACAATGAGCAGTTCTTC. Protein sequence: CASSLRGDNEQFF.

This clonotype came up many times. CDR3 loop: CASGTEDTQYF. The CDR3 coding sequence is TGCGCCAGCGGAACTGAGGATACGCAGTATTTT. V is TRBV5-1 and J is TRBJ2-3; D uncertain. Germline CDR1 is SGHRS and CDR2 is YFSETQ. The CDR3 loop spans 11 amino acids. V was shortened by 7 bases and J by 6 bases, with 9 bases between the two germline ends.

The sample holds one count of this clonotype. This chain connects TRBV6-5 to TRBJ2-1, with TRBD2 matching over 13 bases. Trimming took 6 bases from V and 3 from J; bases not matched to a gene: 14. Germline V gene lookup returns CDR1 MNHEY and CDR2 SVGAGI. This CDR3 comprises 19 residues. The CDR3 is CASSLTSGRAVGNYNEQFF. DNA of the CDR3: TGTGCCAGCAGCCTTACTAGCGGGAGGGCCGTAGGTAACTACAATGAGCAGTTCTTC.

Worth noting for this clonotype: One junction end does not reproduce the germline sequence, and a read error may be involved. This chain joins TRBV5-1 and TRBJ1-4, with 9 bases that match TRBD1. The germline CDR1 and CDR2 sequences are SGHRS and YFSETQ. This CDR3 has 14 amino acids. This CDR3 is CASSVGQGQERLFF. As DNA, the CDR3 is TGCGCCAGCAGCGTGGGACAGGGACAGGAAAGACTGTTTTTT.